A selection of T cell receptor beta chains follows, all from one sample in a study of shared clonotypes between healthy human individuals. Repertoires were generated with immunoSEQ multiplex PCR, while TCRdb's copy carries only in-frame clones and drops some. The table shows over a million clones, with approximately 70% occurring only once. The sequencing sample was made of memory CD4+ T cells sorted from blood. These receptors all come from a man between 18 and 35 years old in good health. Each CDR3 is given with its conserved first and last residue.

V	J	CDR3
TRBV19	TRBJ2-4	CASSMAGGDIQYF
TRBV7-3	TRBJ2-2	CASSLLAGGRTGELFF
TRBV19	TRBJ1-1	CASSQQGATEAFF
TRBV5-1	TRBJ2-3	CASSRRGTATDTQYF
TRBV7-2	TRBJ2-2	CASSFRDTGELFF
TRBV6-1	TRBJ1-1	CASSEIWGREHTEAFF
TRBV9	TRBJ1-3	CASSISGQGYSGNTIYF
TRBV2	TRBJ1-5	CASSERDRGLILNQPQHF
TRBV7-2	TRBJ2-3	CASSLIRGDTQYF
TRBV2	TRBJ1-1	CASLTTGLNTEAFF
TRBV19	TRBJ1-1	CASSMWPAAPFF
TRBV5-4	TRBJ1-3	CASSLGLQGSSGNTIYF
TRBV30	TRBJ1-5	CACQTGEANQPQHF
TRBV19	TRBJ1-4	CASSPGSPPEKLFF
TRBV21-1	TRBJ1-1	CASSKCPAGNTEAFF
TRBV5-1	TRBJ2-5	CASSTGLAGAQETQYF
TRBV2	TRBJ1-2	CASRPSGTGYGYTF
TRBV5-1	TRBJ1-4	CASSTALDGEKLFF
TRBV10-3	TRBJ2-7	CAISDLAGAYEQYF
TRBV7-9	TRBJ2-3	CASSVTSGAGDTQYF
TRBV2	TRBJ1-2	CASSVDRGDGGGYTF
TRBV30	TRBJ1-2	CAWAGGNYGYTF
TRBV5-1	TRBJ2-1	CASSLALAGGVSEQFF
TRBV6-1	TRBJ1-1	CASSVHLNTEAFF
TRBV12-2	TRBJ1-1	CASRTYLTGLCVMNTEAFF
TRBV28	TRBJ2-4	CASRPRTAKNIQYF
TRBV6-4	TRBJ1-1	CASSAQENTEAFF
TRBV18	TRBJ1-5	CASSPSGDRARHF
TRBV18	TRBJ2-5	CASSPALGETQYF
TRBV6-6	TRBJ2-2	CASHRAGANTGELFF
TRBV5-5	TRBJ2-4	CASSLWAGQGKRSKNIQYF
TRBV19	TRBJ1-3	CASRRTAGSGNTIYF
TRBV19	TRBJ1-1	CASSSSGRMNTEAFF
TRBV2	TRBJ2-6	CASSYSGVSVSGANVLTF
TRBV6-5	TRBJ1-2	CASGPKIINYGYTF
TRBV9	TRBJ1-5	CASSPRGTPNQPQHF
TRBV9	TRBJ2-5	CASSVTGVGETQYF
TRBV2	TRBJ2-3	CASRYRVGGDTQYF